A single sample is the source of the 6 T cell receptor beta chains below, sequenced in a study of T cells in localized non-small cell lung cancer. Measured with immunoSEQ multiplex PCR; TCRdb has only the in-frame clones, and not every one. The table lists around 25,000 clones, roughly nine tenths of them singletons. The input for sequencing was peripheral blood, taken before any cancer treatment. These receptors were collected from a woman aged 40 to 75 with stage I lung adenocarcinoma.

The rearrangement joins TRBV6-5 to TRBJ1-5; possible D gene TRBD1, 5 bases. Trimming shortened V by 2 bases and J by 5 bases, and 7 bases separated the two germline ends. The CDR3 is made up of 13 amino acids. The germline CDR1 and CDR2 sequences are MNHEY and SVGAGI. The DNA for the CDR3 is TGTGCCAGCAGTTACGCCAGGGATCAGCCCCAGCATTTT. It encodes CASSYARDQPQHF.

The chain uses TRBV7-6 and TRBJ2-7; possible D gene TRBD2, 6 bases. Trimming took 2 bases from V and 5 from J, leaving 13 bases between them. The CDR3 covers 14 residues. CDR1 SGHVS and CDR2 FNYEAQ come from the germline V gene. As DNA, the CDR3 is TGTGCCAGCAGCTTACGAATGACGGGGGACGAGCAGTACTTC. This translates into CASSLRMTGDEQYF. Looking up the rest from reference TRBV7-6 and TRBJ2-7 gives the full variable domain: GAGVSQSPRYKVTKRGQDVALRCDPISGHVSLYWYRQALGQGPEFLTYFNYEAQQDKSGLPNDRFSAERPEGSISTLTIQRTEQRDSAMYRCASSLRMTGDEQYFGPGTRLTVT.

V usage is TRBV28 and J usage is TRBJ1-2, with D possibly matching TRBD1 (5 bases). Germline values: CDR1 MDHEN, CDR2 SYDVKM. This CDR3 spans 12 amino acids. Deletions cut 5 bases from V and 2 bases from J, with 6 bases between. In DNA form, the CDR3 reads TGTGCCAGCAGTGACAGAAACTATGGCTACACCTTC. This encodes CASSDRNYGYTF.

This clone was seen only a few times. V gene TRBV2 combines with J gene TRBJ1-3; 8 bases align to TRBD1. The CDR3 contains 14 residues. The trim removed 6 bases at V and 8 bases at J, leaving 9 bases unmatched. Per the germline V gene, CDR1 is SNHLY and CDR2 is FYNNEI. The CDR3 DNA follows: TGTGCCAGCAGGTATCAGGGGGCGCGAGACACCATATATTTT. Residues: CASRYQGARDTIYF.

CDR3 coding DNA: TGTGCCAGCAGTCCCCCAACCGGGAGCGGAGGGACAGATACGCAGTATTTT. It specifies CASSPPTGSGGTDTQYF. This chain joins TRBV28 and TRBJ2-3; perhaps TRBD2 as D (6 bases). Germline CDR1 reads MDHEN; CDR2 reads SYDVKM. Trimming left V 5 bases short and J 3 bases short, with 21 bases between. The CDR3 is made up of 17 amino acids.

The V and J genes are TRBV5-5 and TRBJ1-3, with a possible D match to TRBD1 (5 bases). The CDR3 extends over 14 amino acids. In germline, CDR1 is SGHKS, CDR2 YYEKEE (reference sequence). Trimming pared 0 bases from V and 4 bases from J, leaving 8 bases between. The CDR3 is CASSLVGAGNTIYF. The DNA for the CDR3 is TGTGCCAGCAGCTTGGTAGGGGCCGGAAACACCATATATTTT.